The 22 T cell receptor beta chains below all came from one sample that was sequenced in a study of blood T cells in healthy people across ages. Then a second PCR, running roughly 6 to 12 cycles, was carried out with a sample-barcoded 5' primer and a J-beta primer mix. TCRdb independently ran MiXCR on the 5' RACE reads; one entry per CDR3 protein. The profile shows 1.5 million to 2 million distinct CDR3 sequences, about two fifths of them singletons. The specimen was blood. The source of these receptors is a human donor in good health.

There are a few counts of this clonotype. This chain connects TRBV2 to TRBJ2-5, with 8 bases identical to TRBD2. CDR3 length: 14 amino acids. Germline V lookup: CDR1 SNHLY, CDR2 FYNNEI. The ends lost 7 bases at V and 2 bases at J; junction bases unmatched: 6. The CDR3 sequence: CASKEGLEQETQYF. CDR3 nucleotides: TGTGCCAGCAAGGAGGGACTAGAACAAGAGACCCAGTACTTC.

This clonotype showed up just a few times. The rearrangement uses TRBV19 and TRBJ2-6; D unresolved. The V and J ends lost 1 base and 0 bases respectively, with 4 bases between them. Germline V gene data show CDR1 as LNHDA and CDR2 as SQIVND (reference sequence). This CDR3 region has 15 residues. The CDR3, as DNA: TGTGCCAGTAGTATAGGGGTCTCTGGGGCCAACGTCCTGACTTTC. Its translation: CASSIGVSGANVLTF. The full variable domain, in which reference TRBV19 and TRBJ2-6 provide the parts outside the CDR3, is DGGITQSPKYLFRKEGQNVTLSCEQNLNHDAMYWYRQDPGQGLRLIYYSQIVNDFQKGDIAEGYSVSREKKESFPLTVTSAQKNPTAFYLCASSIGVSGANVLTFGAGSRLTVL.

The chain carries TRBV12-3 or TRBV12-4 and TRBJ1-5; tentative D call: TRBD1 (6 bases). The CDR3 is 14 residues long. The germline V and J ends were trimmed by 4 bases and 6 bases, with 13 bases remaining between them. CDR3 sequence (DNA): TGTGCCAGCAGTTACACGGGGGGCTTTCAGCCCCAGCATTTT. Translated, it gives CASSYTGGFQPQHF.

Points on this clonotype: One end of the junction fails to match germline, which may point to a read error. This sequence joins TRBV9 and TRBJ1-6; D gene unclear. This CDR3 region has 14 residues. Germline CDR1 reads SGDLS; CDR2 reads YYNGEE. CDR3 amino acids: CASSVGGLNSPFHF. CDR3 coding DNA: TGTGCCAGCAGCGTGGGAGGGCTCAATTCACCCTTCCACTTT.

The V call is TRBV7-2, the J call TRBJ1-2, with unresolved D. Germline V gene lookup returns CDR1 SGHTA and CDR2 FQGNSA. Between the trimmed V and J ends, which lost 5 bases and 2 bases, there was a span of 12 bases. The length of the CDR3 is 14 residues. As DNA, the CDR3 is TGTGCCAGCAGCCTACCCGTCTCCAACTATGGCTACACCTTC. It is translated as CASSLPVSNYGYTF.

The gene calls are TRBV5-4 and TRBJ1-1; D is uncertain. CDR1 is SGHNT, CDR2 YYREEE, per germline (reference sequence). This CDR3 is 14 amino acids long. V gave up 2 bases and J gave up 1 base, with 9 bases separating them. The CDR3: CASSFPSPNTEAFF. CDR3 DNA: TGTGCCAGCAGCTTTCCCAGCCCGAACACTGAAGCTTTCTTT.

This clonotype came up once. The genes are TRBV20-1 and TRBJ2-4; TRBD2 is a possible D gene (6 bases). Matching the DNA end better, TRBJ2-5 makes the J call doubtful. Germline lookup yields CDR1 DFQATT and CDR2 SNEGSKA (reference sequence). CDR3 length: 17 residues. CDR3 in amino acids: CSARDGLPSGVLKTQYF. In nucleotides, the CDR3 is TGCAGTGCTAGAGATGGTCTGCCCTCGGGAGTTCTGAAGACCCAGTACTTC.

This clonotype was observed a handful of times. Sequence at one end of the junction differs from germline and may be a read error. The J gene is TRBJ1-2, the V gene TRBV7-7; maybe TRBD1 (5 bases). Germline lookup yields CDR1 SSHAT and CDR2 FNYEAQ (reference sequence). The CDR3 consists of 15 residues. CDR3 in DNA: TGTGCTAGCAGCTTAGTCACCAGGGACAACTATGGCTACACCTTC. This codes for CASSLVTRDNYGYTF.

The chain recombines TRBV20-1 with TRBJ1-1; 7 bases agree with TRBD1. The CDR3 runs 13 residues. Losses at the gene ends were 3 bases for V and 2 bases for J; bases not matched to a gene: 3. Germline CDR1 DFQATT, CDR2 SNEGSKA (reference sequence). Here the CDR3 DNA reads TGCAGTGCTAGCAGGGACAGCAACACTGAAGCTTTCTTT. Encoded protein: CSASRDSNTEAFF.

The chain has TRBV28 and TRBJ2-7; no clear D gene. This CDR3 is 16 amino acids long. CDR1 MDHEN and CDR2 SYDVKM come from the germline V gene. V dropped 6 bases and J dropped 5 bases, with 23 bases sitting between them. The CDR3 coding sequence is TGTGCCAGCAGCCCTCCAGCCGCGGAACTATTCAACGAGCAGTACTTC. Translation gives CASSPPAAELFNEQYF.

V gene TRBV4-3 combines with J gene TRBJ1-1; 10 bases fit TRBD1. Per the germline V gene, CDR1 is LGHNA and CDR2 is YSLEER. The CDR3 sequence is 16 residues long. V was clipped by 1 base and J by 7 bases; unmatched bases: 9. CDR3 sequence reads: CASSQVTGGLWGEAFF. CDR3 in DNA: TGCGCCAGCAGCCAAGTGACAGGGGGCCTGTGGGGTGAAGCTTTCTTT.

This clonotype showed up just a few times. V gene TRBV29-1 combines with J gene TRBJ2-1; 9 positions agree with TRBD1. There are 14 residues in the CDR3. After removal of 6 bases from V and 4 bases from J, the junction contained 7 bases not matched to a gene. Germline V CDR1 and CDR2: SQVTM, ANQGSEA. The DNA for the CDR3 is TGCAGCGTCTCTCGGGACAGGGATTACAATGAGCAGTTCTTC. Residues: CSVSRDRDYNEQFF.

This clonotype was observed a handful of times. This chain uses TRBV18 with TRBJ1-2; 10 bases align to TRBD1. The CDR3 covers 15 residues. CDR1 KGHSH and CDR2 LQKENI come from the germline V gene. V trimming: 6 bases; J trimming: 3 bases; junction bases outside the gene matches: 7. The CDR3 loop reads CASSDPGQGDYGYTF. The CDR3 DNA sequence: TGTGCCAGCTCCGACCCTGGACAGGGGGACTATGGCTACACCTTC.

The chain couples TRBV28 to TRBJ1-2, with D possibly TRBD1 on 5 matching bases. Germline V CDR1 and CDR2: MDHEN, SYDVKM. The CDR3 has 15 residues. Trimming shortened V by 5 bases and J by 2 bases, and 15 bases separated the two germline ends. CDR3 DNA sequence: TGTGCCAGCAGTACCCGACAGAGAGCAAACTATGGCTACACCTTC. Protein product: CASSTRQRANYGYTF.

The CDR3 sequence is CASNGRNTEAFF. In DNA, the CDR3 is TGTGCCAGCAATGGCAGGAACACTGAAGCTTTCTTT. The J gene is TRBJ1-1, the V gene TRBV5-4; D unclear. Germline CDR1 reads SGHNT; CDR2 reads YYREEE (reference sequence). The CDR3 runs 12 residues. V dropped 6 bases and J dropped 1 base, with 7 bases sitting between them.

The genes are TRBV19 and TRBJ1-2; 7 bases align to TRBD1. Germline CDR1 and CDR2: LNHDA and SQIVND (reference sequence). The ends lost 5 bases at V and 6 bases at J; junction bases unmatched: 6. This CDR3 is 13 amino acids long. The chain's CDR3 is CASSVQGQDGYTF. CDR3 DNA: TGTGCCAGTAGTGTACAGGGGCAGGATGGCTACACCTTC.

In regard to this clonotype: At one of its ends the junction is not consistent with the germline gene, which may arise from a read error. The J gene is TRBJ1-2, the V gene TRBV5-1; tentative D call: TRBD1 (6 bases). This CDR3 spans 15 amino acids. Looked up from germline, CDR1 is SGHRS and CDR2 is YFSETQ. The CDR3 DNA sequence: TGTGCCAGCAGCTTGAGTAACAGGGCTTTACATGGCTACACCTTC. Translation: CASSLSNRALHGYTF.

CDR3 protein: CASAIRTGRSYEQYF. In DNA, the CDR3 is TGCGCCAGCGCTATAAGGACAGGGAGGTCCTACGAGCAGTACTTC. The chain is built from TRBV5-1 and TRBJ2-7; 8 bases agree with TRBD1. The CDR3 spans 15 residues. In germline, CDR1 is SGHRS, CDR2 YFSETQ. V shed 7 bases and J 1 base; nucleotides not matched to a gene: 10.

The CDR3 loop reads CASSRGGSLDEQYF. The CDR3 bases are TGTGCCAGCAGCCGCGGTGGGTCCCTTGACGAGCAGTACTTC. The chain recombines TRBV11-3 with TRBJ2-5; D call uncertain. The J call may be wrong; the DNA end is better matched by TRBJ2-7. The CDR3 loop spans 14 amino acids. Germline loops: CDR1 SGHNT, CDR2 YENEEA.

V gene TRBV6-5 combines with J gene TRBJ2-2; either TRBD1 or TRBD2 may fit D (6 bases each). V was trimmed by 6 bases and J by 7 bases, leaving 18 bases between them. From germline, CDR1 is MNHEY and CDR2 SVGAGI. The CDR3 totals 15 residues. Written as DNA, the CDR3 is TGTGCCAGCAGGAGGGACACCGGGGGCGTCGGGGAGCTGTTTTTT. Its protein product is CASRRDTGGVGELFF.

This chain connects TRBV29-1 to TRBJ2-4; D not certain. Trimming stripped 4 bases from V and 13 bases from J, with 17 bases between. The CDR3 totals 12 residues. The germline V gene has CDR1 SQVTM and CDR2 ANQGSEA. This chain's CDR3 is CSVGIGGNEQYF. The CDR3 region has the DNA TGCAGCGTTGGGATTGGTGGGAATGAGCAGTACTTC. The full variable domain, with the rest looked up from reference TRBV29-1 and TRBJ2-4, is SAVISQKPSRDICQRGTSLTIQCQVDSQVTMMFWYRQQPGQSLTLIATANQGSEATYESGFVIDKFPISRPNLTFSTLTVSNMSPEDSSIYLCSVGIGGNEQYFGAGTRLSVL.

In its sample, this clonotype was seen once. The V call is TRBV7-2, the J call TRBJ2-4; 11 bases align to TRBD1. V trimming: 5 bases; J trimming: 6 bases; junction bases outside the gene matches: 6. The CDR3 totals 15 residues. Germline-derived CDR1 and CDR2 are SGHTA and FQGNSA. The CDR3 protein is CASSPRGQGANIQYF. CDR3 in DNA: TGTGCCAGCAGCCCGCGCGGACAGGGGGCAAACATTCAGTACTTC.